Sequencing of this T cell receptor (beta chain) was carried out in a study of T cell repertoires in cytomegalovirus infection. The wider study: Indications of both CMV infection and matching HLA type were provided by public TCR beta signatures. Findings and limits, study-wide: Summed frequency of public TCR beta families distinguished CMV carriers with the relevant HLA. HLA-C-restricted CMV-specific TCR beta clonotypes prevailed in the ex vivo response.

Comment on this clonotype: What it recognizes is unknown. The junction departs from germline at one end; a sequencing error may be responsible.

Each CDR3 protein gets one entry after TCRdb re-called the reads with MiXCR. The top ten hold 10% to 11% of the sample, which has some 150,000 distinct CDR3 sequences, about 20% seen once. This CDR3 has 17 residues. Germline loops: CDR1 SGHTA, CDR2 FQGNSA. The sequencing input was PBMCs. This rearrangement joins TRBV7-2 to TRBJ2-1, with TRBD2 matching 14 bases. The clonotype comes from a human donor in good health (CMV status not recorded). Some clones in this sample may be carry-over from other donors' samples. The CDR3 sequence: CVSSLKGTSGSYNEQFF. DNA for the CDR3: TGTGTCAGCAGCTTAAAGGGGACTAGCGGGAGCTACAATGAGCAGTTCTTC.